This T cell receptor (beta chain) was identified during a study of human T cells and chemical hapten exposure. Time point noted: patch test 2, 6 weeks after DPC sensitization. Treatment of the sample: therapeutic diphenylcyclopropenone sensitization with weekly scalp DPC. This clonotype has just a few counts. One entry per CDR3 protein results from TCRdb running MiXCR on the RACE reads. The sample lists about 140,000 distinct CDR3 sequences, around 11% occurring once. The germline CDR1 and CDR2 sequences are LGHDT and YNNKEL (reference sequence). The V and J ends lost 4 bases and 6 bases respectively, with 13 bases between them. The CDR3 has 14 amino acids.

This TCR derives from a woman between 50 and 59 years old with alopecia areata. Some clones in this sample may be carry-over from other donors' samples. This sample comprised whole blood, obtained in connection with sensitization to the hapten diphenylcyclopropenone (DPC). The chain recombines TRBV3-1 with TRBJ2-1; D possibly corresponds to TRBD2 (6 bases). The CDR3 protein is CASSRLPTSNEQFF. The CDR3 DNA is TGTGCCAGCAGCCGCCTCCCGACTAGCAATGAGCAGTTCTTC.